The clone carrying this TCR beta chain was seen many times. Antigen: not known. 5'RACE template switching generated TCR cDNA, adding a universal primer site and UMIs. TCRdb re-called the 5' RACE reads through MiXCR, storing one row per CDR3 protein. Among under 200,000 distinct CDR3 sequences listed, around 7.2% were seen once. This sample is drawn from a study of T cells after yellow fever vaccination. Study details: SMART-Seq v4 Ultra Low Input prepared libraries from low-cell fractions. General study points: Reappearance after the booster was observed for most primary-vaccination clones (about 96% CD4, over 75% CD8). The CD4 and CD8 compartments had a small share of their clonotypes in common.

The CDR3 extends over 13 amino acids. The germline gives CDR1 SGHRS, CDR2 YFSETQ. Trimming pared 1 base from V and 5 bases from J, leaving 9 bases between. Sequences were derived from CD4+ T cells sorted from PBMCs, sampled 4 to 6 days after the first yellow fever vaccination. The sequence derives from a man younger than 35 who received the YFV17D yellow fever vaccine. The gene calls are TRBV5-1 and TRBJ1-1; the D gene is possibly TRBD1 (5 bases). CDR3 sequence (DNA): TGCGCCAGCAGCTTGCAGGGAGAGACTGAAGCTTTCTTT. It encodes CASSLQGETEAFF.